The 9 T cell receptor beta chains reported below all come from one sample, sequenced in a study of shared clonotypes between healthy human individuals. The assay was immunoSEQ multiplex PCR, and TCRdb's table has in-frame clones only and misses some. The sample yields roughly 2.4 million clones, approximately 96% seen once. The sequenced sample consisted of naive CD4+ T cells sorted from blood. The subset is: CD45RA+ positively selected. The receptor source for this set is a man aged 18 to 29 in good health.

This chain uses TRBV7-9 with TRBJ1-1; TRBD1 matches at 8 bases. Germline V gene lookup returns CDR1 SEHNR and CDR2 FQNEAQ (reference sequence). J was trimmed by 6 bases and V by 5 bases; bases with no gene match: 11. The CDR3 covers 15 residues. CDR3 amino acids: CASSPGQGAWSEAFF. As DNA, the CDR3 is TGTGCCAGCAGCCCCGGTCAGGGGGCTTGGTCTGAAGCTTTCTTT.

This rearrangement joins TRBV7-6 to TRBJ2-3; D is possibly TRBD2 (6 bases). In germline, CDR1 is SGHVS, CDR2 FNYEAQ. CDR3 size: 13 residues. V lost 7 bases and J 8 bases, leaving 16 bases between the germline ends. CDR3: CASKSGGAGTQYF. For the CDR3, the DNA is TGTGCCAGCAAATCTGGAGGGGCGGGTACGCAGTATTTT.

The chain has TRBV6-6 and TRBJ1-4; unclear D gene. The length of the CDR3 is 15 residues. V lost 0 bases to trimming and J lost 12 bases, with 17 bases between them. CDR1 and CDR2 (germline): MNHNY, SVGAGI (reference sequence). The DNA for the CDR3 is TGTGCCAGCAGTTACTCCCATGTGGATCGAGCAGAACTGTTTTTT. Translated, it gives CASSYSHVDRAELFF.

This chain connects TRBV13 to TRBJ2-5; 12 nucleotides align to TRBD2. Germline lookup yields CDR1 PRHDT and CDR2 FYEKMQ (reference sequence). The V gene end was trimmed by 0 bases and the J gene end by 3 bases; junction bases not matched to a gene: 5. The CDR3 spans 17 residues. CDR3 sequence (DNA): TGTGCCAGCAGCTTAGGACTAGCGGGAGGCCATGAAGAGACCCAGTACTTC. Its translation: CASSLGLAGGHEETQYF.

The chain is built from TRBV6-6 and TRBJ1-1; D is possibly TRBD1 (6 bases). CDR1 is MNHNY, CDR2 SVGAGI, per germline (reference sequence). This CDR3 contains 13 residues. The V end was cut by 1 base, the J end by 7 bases, with 10 bases between. CDR3 sequence: CASSYLRGGEAFF. The CDR3 DNA sequence: TGTGCCAGCAGTTACTTGAGGGGGGGTGAAGCTTTCTTT.

V is TRBV10-2 and J is TRBJ2-1, with D perhaps TRBD2 (6 bases). Deletions cut 4 bases from V and 0 bases from J, with 10 bases between. Germline lookup yields CDR1 WSHSY and CDR2 SAAADI. The CDR3 totals 15 residues. CDR3: CASSGASDSYNEQFF. As DNA, the CDR3 is TGCGCCAGCAGTGGCGCTAGCGACTCCTACAATGAGCAGTTCTTC.

V usage is TRBV4-2 and J usage is TRBJ2-5, with D hard to call. V lost 1 base and J lost 5, with 14 bases in between. Looked up from germline, CDR1 is LGHNA and CDR2 is YNFKEQ. The CDR3 extends over 15 amino acids. The CDR3 region has the DNA TGTGCCAGCAGCCAAGTAAGATCTGGTGAGGAGACCCAGTACTTC. This gives the protein CASSQVRSGEETQYF.

V is TRBV30 and J is TRBJ2-5, with a possible D match to TRBD2 (6 bases). The germline CDR1 and CDR2 sequences are GTSNPN and SVGIG (reference sequence). Trimming stripped 4 bases from V and 5 bases from J, with 8 bases between. The CDR3 length is 11 residues. CDR3 amino acids: CAWIGGETQYF. CDR3 in DNA: TGTGCCTGGATTGGGGGGGAGACCCAGTACTTC.

The chain uses TRBV5-4 and TRBJ1-4, with D perhaps TRBD1 (5 bases). The V and J ends lost 4 bases and 3 bases respectively, with 13 bases between them. The germline gives CDR1 SGHNT, CDR2 YYREEE (reference sequence). The CDR3 totals 15 residues. The CDR3 here is CASSLKTASNEKLFF. CDR3 DNA: TGTGCCAGCAGCCTAAAGACAGCCTCTAATGAAAAACTGTTTTTT.